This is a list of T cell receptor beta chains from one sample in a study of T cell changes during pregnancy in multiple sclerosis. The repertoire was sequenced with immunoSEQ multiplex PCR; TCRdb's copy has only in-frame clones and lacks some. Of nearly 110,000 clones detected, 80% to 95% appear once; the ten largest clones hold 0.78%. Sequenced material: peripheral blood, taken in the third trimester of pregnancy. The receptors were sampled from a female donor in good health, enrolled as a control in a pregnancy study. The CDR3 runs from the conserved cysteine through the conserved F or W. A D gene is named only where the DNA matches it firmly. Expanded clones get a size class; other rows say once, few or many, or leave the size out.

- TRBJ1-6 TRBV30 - CAWSGRLFNSPLHF TGTGCCTGGAGTGGCAGGTTGTTCAATTCACCCCTCCACTTT
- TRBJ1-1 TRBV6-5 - CASRYGQTETEAFF TGTGCCAGCAGATATGGACAGACGGAGACTGAAGCTTTCTTT
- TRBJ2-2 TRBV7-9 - CASSLPILNRVRELFF TGTGCCAGCAGCTTACCCATCCTCAACAGGGTCAGGGAGCTGTTTTTT
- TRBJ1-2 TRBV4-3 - CASSQEATAYGYTF TGCGCCAGCAGCCAAGAAGCCACAGCATATGGCTACACCTTC
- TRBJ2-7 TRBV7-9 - CASSLVQSPYEQYF TGTGCCAGCAGCTTAGTACAGTCCCCCTACGAGCAGTACTTC
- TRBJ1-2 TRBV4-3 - CASSGLGGYTF TGCGCCAGCTCAGGGCTAGGAGGCTACACCTTC
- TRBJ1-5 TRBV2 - CASSRDTAHFNQPQHF TGTGCCAGCAGCAGGGACACCGCCCACTTTAATCAGCCCCAGCATTTT
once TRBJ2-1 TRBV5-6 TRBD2 CASSLTSGGNNEQFF TGTGCCAGCAGCTTGACTAGCGGGGGTAACAATGAGCAGTTCTTC
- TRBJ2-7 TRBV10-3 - CAVRTNNKNEQYF TGTGCCGTCCGGACAAATAATAAGAACGAGCAGTACTTC
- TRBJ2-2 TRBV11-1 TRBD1 CASSLPTGVHTGELFF TGTGCCAGCAGCTTACCGACAGGGGTCCACACCGGGGAGCTGTTTTTT
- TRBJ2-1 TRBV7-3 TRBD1 CASSFPGQGYNEQFF TGTGCCAGCAGCTTTCCGGGACAGGGCTACAATGAGCAGTTCTTC
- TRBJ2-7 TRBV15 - CATSRDRGSYEQYF TGTGCCACCAGCAGAGATCGGGGTTCCTACGAGCAGTACTTC
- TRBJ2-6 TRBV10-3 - CAISESVFIPSSGANVLTF TGTGCCATCAGTGAGTCGGTATTTATCCCTAGCTCTGGGGCCAACGTCCTGACTTTC
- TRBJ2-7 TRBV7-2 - CASSPTGVSYEQYF TGTGCCAGCAGCCCTACGGGGGTCTCCTACGAGCAGTACTTC
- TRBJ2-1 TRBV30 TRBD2 CAWTGGRVSSYNEQFF TGTGCCTGGACGGGGGGTCGGGTAAGCTCCTACAATGAGCAGTTCTTC
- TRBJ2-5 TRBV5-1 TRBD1 CASSVGTGTQETQYF TGCGCCAGCAGCGTCGGGACAGGGACCCAAGAGACCCAGTACTTC
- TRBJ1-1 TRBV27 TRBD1 CASSPGTVYMNTEAFF TGTGCCAGCAGTCCGGGGACAGTTTACATGAACACTGAAGCTTTCTTT
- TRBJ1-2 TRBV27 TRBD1 CASSSGGAVFGYTF TGTGCCAGCAGTTCAGGGGGCGCGGTGTTTGGCTACACCTTC
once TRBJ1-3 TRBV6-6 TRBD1 CASSYSAGGVGNTIYF TGTGCCAGCAGTTACTCGGCAGGGGGAGTTGGAAACACCATATATTTT
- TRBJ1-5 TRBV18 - CASSGVEGGNQPQHF TGTGCCAGCTCTGGTGTCGAGGGAGGCAATCAGCCCCAGCATTTT
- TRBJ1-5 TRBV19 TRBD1 CASTDRVEYVGNQPQHF TGTGCCAGCACGGACAGGGTAGAGTATGTTGGGAATCAGCCCCAGCATTTT
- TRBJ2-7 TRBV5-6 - CASSLGRYEQYF TGTGCCAGCAGCTTGGGCAGGTACGAGCAGTACTTC
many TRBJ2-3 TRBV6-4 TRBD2 CASSASGGADTQYF TGTGCCAGCAGTGCTAGCGGGGGGGCAGATACGCAGTATTTT
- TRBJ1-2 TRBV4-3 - CASSPRGGDGYTF TGCGCCAGCAGCCCCCGGGGGGGTGATGGCTACACCTTC
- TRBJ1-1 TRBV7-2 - CASSRFWGTNTEAFF TGTGCCAGCAGCCGGTTCTGGGGCACCAACACTGAAGCTTTCTTT
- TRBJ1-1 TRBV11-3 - CASSLEYRVPNTEAFF TGTGCCAGCAGCTTAGAGTACAGGGTCCCGAACACTGAAGCTTTCTTT
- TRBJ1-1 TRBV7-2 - CASRPGVENTEAFF TGTGCCAGCAGACCAGGGGTTGAGAACACTGAAGCTTTCTTT
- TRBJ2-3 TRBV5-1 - CASSLVITGTDTQYF TGCGCCAGCAGCTTGGTAATCACGGGCACAGATACGCAGTATTTT
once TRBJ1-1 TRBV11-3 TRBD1 CASSTGQAVNTEAFF TGTGCCAGCAGCACCGGACAGGCCGTGAACACTGAAGCTTTCTTT
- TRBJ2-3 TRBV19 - CASSMTAASTDTQYF TGTGCCAGTAGTATGACAGCCGCTAGCACAGATACGCAGTATTTT
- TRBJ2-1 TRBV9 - CASSASRSSYNEQFF TGTGCCAGCAGCGCATCCCGGAGCTCCTACAATGAGCAGTTCTTC
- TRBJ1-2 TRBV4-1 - CASSQDYSAANYGYTF TGCGCCAGCAGCCAAGATTACAGTGCTGCTAACTATGGCTACACCTTC
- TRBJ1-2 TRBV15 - CATSRGGDNYGYTF TGTGCCACCAGCAGAGGTGGAGATAACTATGGCTACACCTTC
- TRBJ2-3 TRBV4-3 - CASSQTGGTDTQYF TGCGCCAGCAGCCAAACCGGGGGCACAGATACGCAGTATTTT
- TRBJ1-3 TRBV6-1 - CASSLGRGNTIYF TGTGCCAGCAGCCTAGGCCGAGGAAACACCATATATTTT
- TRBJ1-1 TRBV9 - CASSVEAGLTSRAFF TGTGCCAGCAGCGTAGAGGCAGGGCTTACCTCGAGGGCTTTCTTT
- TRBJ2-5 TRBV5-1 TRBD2 CASSFTGLAGTETQYF TGCGCCAGCAGCTTTACGGGACTAGCGGGGACAGAGACCCAGTACTTC
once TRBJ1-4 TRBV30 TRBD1 CAWSRTGVDEKLFF TGTGCCTGGAGCCGGACAGGTGTCGATGAAAAACTGTTTTTT
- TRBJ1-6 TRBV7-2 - CASSLGGSNSPLHF TGTGCCAGCAGCTTAGGGGGCAGCAATTCACCCCTCCACTTT
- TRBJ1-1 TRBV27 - CASSPRQGAANTEAFF TGTGCCAGCAGTCCTCGCCAGGGTGCGGCGAACACTGAAGCTTTCTTT
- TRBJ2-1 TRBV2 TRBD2 CASREELAGKGEQFF TGTGCCAGCAGGGAAGAGCTAGCGGGGAAGGGTGAGCAGTTCTTC
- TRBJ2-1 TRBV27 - CASSLFIESSYNEQFF TGTGCCAGCAGTTTATTCATAGAATCCTCCTACAATGAGCAGTTCTTC
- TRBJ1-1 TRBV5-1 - CASSFSLMNTEAFF TGCGCCAGCAGCTTCTCACTGATGAACACTGAAGCTTTCTTT
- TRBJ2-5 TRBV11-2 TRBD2 CASSLEGGTYQETQYF TGTGCCAGCAGCTTAGAGGGGGGGACGTACCAAGAGACCCAGTACTTC
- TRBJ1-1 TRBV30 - CAWTGSARGNTEAFF TGTGCCTGGACAGGGTCAGCAAGGGGGAACACTGAAGCTTTCTTT
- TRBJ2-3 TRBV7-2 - CASSLVGTSFSTDTQYF TGTGCCAGCAGCTTAGTGGGCACTTCCTTTAGCACAGATACGCAGTATTTT
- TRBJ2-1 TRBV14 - CASSLASYNEQFF TGTGCCAGCAGCCTAGCGTCCTACAATGAGCAGTTCTTC
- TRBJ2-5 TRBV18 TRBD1 CASSPLPDRGKTQYF TGTGCCAGCTCACCTCTCCCGGACAGGGGGAAGACCCAGTACTTC
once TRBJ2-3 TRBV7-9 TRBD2 CASSFRLAGGDTQYF TGTGCCAGCAGCTTTCGGCTAGCGGGGGGAGATACGCAGTATTTT
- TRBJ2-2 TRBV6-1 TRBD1 CANRDRNTGELFF TGTGCCAACAGGGACAGGAACACCGGGGAGCTGTTTTTT
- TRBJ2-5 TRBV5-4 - CASSASGTLGETQYF TGTGCCAGCAGCGCTTCTGGGACTTTGGGAGAGACCCAGTACTTC
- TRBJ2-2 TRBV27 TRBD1 CASRPTGGGSGELFF TGTGCCAGCAGACCGACAGGGGGCGGGTCCGGGGAGCTGTTTTTT
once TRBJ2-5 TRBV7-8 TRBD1 CASSLARDRGPQETQYF TGTGCCAGCAGCTTAGCGCGGGACAGGGGGCCTCAAGAGACCCAGTACTTC
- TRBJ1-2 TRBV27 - CASRDLQGINGYTF TGTGCCAGCAGGGATCTGCAGGGGATCAATGGCTACACCTTC
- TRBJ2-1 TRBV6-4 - CASSDDGGSYNEQFF TGTGCCAGCAGTGACGACGGGGGATCCTACAATGAGCAGTTCTTC
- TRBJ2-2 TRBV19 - CASSSQGITGELFF TGTGCCAGTAGTTCGCAGGGTATAACCGGGGAGCTGTTTTTT
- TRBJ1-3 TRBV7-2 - CASSLAGAGTGNTIYF TGTGCCAGCAGCTTAGCCGGTGCAGGGACAGGAAACACCATATATTTT
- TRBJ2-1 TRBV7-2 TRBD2 CASSSGLAGGREQFF TGTGCCAGCAGCTCGGGACTAGCGGGGGGCCGGGAGCAGTTCTTC
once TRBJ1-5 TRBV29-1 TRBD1 CSAQGAGQPQHF TGCAGCGCACAGGGGGCAGGCCAGCCCCAGCATTTT
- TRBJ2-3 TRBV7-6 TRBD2 CASSLRSGASTDTQYF TGTGCCAGCAGCTTACGGAGCGGGGCTAGCACAGATACGCAGTATTTT